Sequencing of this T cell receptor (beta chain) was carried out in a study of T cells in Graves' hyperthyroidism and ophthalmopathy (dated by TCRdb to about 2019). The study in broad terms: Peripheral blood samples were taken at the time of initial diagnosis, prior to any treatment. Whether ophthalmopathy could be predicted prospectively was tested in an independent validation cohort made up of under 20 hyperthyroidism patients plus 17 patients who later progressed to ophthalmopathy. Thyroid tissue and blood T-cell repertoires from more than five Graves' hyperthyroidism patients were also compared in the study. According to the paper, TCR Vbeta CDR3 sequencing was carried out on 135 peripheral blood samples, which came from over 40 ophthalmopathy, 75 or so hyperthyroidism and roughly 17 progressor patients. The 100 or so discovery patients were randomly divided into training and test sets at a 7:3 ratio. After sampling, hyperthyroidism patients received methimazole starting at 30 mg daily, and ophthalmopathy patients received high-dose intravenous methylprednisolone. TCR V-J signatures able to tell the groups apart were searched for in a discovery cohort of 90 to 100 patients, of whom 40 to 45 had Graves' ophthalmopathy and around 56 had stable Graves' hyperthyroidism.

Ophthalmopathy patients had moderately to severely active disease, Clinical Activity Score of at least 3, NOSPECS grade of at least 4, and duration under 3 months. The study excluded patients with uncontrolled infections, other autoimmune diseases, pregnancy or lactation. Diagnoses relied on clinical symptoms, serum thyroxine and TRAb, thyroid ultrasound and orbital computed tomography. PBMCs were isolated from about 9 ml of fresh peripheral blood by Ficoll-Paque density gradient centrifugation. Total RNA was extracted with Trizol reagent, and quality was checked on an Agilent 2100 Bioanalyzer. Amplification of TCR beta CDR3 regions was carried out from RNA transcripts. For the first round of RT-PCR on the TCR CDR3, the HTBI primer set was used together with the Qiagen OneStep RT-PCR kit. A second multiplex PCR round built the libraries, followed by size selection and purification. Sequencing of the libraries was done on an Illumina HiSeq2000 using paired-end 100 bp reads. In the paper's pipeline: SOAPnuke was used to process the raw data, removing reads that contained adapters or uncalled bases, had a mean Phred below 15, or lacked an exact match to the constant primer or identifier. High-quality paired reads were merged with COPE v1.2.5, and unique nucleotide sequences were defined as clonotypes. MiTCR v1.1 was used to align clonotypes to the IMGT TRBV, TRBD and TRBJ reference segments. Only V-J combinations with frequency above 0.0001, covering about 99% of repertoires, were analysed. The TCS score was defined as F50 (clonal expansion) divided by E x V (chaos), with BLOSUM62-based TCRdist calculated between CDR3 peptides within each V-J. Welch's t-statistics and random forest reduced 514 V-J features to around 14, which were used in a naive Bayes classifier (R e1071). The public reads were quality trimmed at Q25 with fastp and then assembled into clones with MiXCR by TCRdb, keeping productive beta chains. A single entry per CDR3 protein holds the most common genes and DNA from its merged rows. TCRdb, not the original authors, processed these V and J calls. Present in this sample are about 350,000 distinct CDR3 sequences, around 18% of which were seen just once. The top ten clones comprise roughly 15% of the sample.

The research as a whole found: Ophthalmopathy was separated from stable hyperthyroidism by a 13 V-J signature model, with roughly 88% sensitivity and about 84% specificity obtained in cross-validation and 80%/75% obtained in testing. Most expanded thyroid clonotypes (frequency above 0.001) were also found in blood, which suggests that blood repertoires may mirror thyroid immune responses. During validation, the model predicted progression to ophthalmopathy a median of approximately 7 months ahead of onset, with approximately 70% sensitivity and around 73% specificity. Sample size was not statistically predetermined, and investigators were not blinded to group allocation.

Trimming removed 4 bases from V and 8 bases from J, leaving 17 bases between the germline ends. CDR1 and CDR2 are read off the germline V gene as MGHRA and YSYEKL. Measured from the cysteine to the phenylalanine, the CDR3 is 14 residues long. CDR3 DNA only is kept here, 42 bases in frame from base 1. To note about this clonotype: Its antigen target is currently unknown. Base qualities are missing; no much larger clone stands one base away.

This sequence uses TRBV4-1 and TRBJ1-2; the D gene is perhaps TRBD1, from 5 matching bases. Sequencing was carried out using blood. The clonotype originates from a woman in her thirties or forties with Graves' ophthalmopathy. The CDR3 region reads CASSLNRDGHGYTF. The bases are TGCGCCAGCAGCCTTAACCGGGACGGGCACGGCTACACCTTC.